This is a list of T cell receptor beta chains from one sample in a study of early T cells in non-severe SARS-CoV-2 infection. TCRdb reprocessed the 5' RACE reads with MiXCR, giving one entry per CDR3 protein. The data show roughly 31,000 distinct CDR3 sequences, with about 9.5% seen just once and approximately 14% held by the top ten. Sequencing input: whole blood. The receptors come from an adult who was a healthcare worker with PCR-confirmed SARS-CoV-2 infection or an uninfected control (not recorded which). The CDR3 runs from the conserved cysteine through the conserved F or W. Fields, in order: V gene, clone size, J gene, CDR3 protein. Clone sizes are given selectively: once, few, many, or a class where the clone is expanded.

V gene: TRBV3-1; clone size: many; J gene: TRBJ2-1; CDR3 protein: CASSQDQGAGEQFF
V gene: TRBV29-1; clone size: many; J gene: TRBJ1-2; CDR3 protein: CSVVSSGGYGYTF
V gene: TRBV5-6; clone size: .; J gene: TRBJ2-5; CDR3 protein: CASSPTTGGPGETQYF
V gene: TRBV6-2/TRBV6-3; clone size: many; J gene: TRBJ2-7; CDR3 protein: CASSYGTGVYEQYF
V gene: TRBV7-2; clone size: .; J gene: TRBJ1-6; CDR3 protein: CASSPRDNHSPLHF
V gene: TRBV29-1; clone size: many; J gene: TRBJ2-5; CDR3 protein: CSVVSPPGETQYF
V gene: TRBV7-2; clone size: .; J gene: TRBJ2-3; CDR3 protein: CASSLNTGLTDTQYF
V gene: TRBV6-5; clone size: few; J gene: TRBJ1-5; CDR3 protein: CASSPDRGQDQPQHF
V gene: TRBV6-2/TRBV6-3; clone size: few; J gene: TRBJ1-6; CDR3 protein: CASRIHAAPLHF
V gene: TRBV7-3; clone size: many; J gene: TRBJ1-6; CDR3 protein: CASSFQGANNSPLHF
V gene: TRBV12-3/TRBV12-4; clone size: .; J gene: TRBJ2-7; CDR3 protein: CASRSLGAATYEQYF
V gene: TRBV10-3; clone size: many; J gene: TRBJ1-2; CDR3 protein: CAISESRTAYGYTF
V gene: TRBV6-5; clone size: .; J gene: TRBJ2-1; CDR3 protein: CASLRGGGSNEQFF
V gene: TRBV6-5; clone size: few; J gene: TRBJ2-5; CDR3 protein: CASSYSPGFQETQYF
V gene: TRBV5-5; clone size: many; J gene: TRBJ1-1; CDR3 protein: CASRLYGTPDGAFF
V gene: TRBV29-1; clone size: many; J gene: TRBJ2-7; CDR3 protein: CTVGQTSYEQYF
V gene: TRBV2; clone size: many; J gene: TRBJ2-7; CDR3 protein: CASTGQGPKTLYEQYF
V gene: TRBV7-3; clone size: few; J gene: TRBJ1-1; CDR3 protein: CASSPGAASTEAFF
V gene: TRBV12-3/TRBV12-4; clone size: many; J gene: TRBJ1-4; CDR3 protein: CASSQPGQGAGGNEKLFF
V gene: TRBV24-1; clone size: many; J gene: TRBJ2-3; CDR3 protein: CATSDSGDGTTDTQYF
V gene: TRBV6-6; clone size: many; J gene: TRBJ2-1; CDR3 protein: CASRVQGKSGPFF
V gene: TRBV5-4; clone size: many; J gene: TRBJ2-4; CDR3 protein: CASSLERTGKNVQYF
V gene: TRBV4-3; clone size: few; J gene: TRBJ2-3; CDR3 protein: CASSQDYFRQNTDTQYF
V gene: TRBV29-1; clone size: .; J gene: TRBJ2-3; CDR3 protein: CSVASGVGDTQYF
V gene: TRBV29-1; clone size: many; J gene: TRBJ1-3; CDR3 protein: CSVGVNSGNTIYF
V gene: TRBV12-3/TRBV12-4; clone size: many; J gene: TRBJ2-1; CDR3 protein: CASSPAWWASYNEQFF
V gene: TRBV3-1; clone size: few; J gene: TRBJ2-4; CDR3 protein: CASSQEGRSNIQYF
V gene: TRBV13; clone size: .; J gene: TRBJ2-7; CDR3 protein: CASSLGGQSRF
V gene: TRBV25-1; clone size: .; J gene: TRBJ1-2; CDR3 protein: CASSVSRGTGNYGYTF